The 25 T cell receptor beta chains below all came from one sample that was sequenced in a study of CD8+CD57+ T cells in acquired aplastic anemia. Genomic DNA acted as the template from which TCR beta VDJ combination and CDR3 sequence profiling were carried out. Each CDR3 protein gets one entry after TCRdb re-called the reads with MiXCR. The repertoire has around 68,000 distinct CDR3 sequences, 54% of them found once; the top ten carry about 8.9%. Source material: sorted CD4+, CD8+, or CD8+CD57+ T cells (not recorded which) from PBMCs. These TCRs come from a human donor in good health, serving as a control.

This clonotype came up a few times. A much bigger clone sits one base away, suggesting this may be a read error. Here the CDR3 DNA reads TGTGCCAGCAGCTCAGCAGATCCGGAGTCCTACGAGCAGTACTTC. Protein: CASSSADPESYEQYF. The rearrangement joins TRBV3-1 to TRBJ2-7; D gene ambiguous. This CDR3 spans 15 amino acids. Germline V gives CDR1 LGHDT, CDR2 YNNKEL (reference sequence). V was pared by 5 bases and J by 1 base, with 15 bases between.

The gene calls are TRBV29-1 and TRBJ2-5; tentative D call: TRBD2 (7 bases). Germline CDR1 reads SQVTM; CDR2 reads ANQGSEA. The CDR3 totals 14 residues. V was cut by 4 bases and J by 2 bases, with 14 bases left in between. The CDR3 sequence is CSVGGGRAQETQYF. CDR3 coding DNA: TGCAGCGTTGGAGGGGGGAGGGCACAAGAGACCCAGTACTTC.

Regarding this clonotype: Mismatch with germline at one junction end may stem from a read error. The chain combines TRBV15 with TRBJ1-1, with a tentative D call TRBD1 (6 bases). The CDR3 length is 18 residues. Germline V gives CDR1 LNHNV, CDR2 YYDKDF (reference sequence). CDR3 sequence reads: CATSRPRRGRTVNTEALF. CDR3 sequence (DNA): TGTGCCACCAGCAGGCCAAGGCGGGGGCGCACGGTGAACACTGAAGCTCTCTTT.

In this sample, this clonotype turned up a few times. V usage is TRBV29-1 and J usage is TRBJ2-1; 7 positions agree with TRBD2. Germline V gene sequence: CDR1 SQVTM, CDR2 ANQGSEA. The CDR3 runs 15 residues. Trimming at V came to 4 bases and at J to 4 bases, leaving 10 bases not matched to a gene. This CDR3 reads CSVVGMGGGYNEQFF. CDR3 nucleotide sequence: TGCAGCGTTGTCGGTATGGGCGGGGGTTACAATGAGCAGTTCTTC.

The rearrangement links TRBV24-1 to TRBJ2-5, with TRBD1 as a possible D gene (5 bases). Germline V CDR1 and CDR2: KGHDR, SFDVKD. The V and J ends lost 5 bases and 5 bases respectively, with 8 bases between them. CDR3 size: 12 residues. The CDR3 protein is CATSVDMETQYF. The CDR3, as DNA: TGTGCCACCAGTGTGGACATGGAGACCCAGTACTTC.

The table lists this clonotype with many counts. The chain carries TRBV27 and TRBJ1-2; maybe TRBD1 (6 bases). The CDR3 sequence is 13 residues long. Trimming left V 2 bases short and J 6 bases short, with 10 bases between. CDR1 and CDR2 (germline): MNHEY, SMNVEV (reference sequence). The DNA for the CDR3 is TGTGCCAGCAGTTTACTGGGGGCCGATGGCTACACCTTC. Translating it yields CASSLLGADGYTF.

V and J are TRBV7-2 and TRBJ1-3, with D hard to call. V lost 4 bases to trimming and J lost 0 bases, with 10 bases between them. This CDR3 has 15 amino acids. Germline CDR1 reads SGHTA; CDR2 reads FQGNSA. Written as DNA, the CDR3 is TGTGCCAGCAGCTCCACAGTGAGCTCTGGAAACACCATATATTTT. Residues: CASSSTVSSGNTIYF.

The CDR3 bases are TGTGCCAGCAGCGACCTTGGTGAGCAGTTCTTC. This encodes CASSDLGEQFF. This chain uses TRBV7-2 with TRBJ2-1; no firm D call. Trimming cost V 5 bases and J 9 bases, with 8 bases left between them. This CDR3 spans 11 amino acids. Germline CDR1 reads SGHTA; CDR2 reads FQGNSA.

This clonotype was recorded once. V and J are TRBV10-3 and TRBJ1-2; TRBD1 might be the D (6 bases). Trimming cost V 3 bases and J 1 base, with 18 bases left between them. The CDR3 totals 17 residues. Germline CDR1 and CDR2: ENHRY and SYGVKD. CDR3: CAISDPGQTNFNYGYTF. The DNA for the CDR3 is TGTGCCATCAGTGATCCTGGACAGACTAATTTTAACTATGGCTACACCTTC.

The chain recombines TRBV12-5 with TRBJ2-1; D is unclear. V was pared by 3 bases and J by 9 bases, with 3 bases between. Germline CDR1 reads LGHNT; CDR2 reads FRNRAP. This CDR3 spans 10 amino acids. Written as DNA, the CDR3 is TGTGCTAGTGGTTTAGGTGAGCAGTTCTTC. It specifies CASGLGEQFF.

This clonotype was counted between two and nine times. This may be a read error: a much more frequent sequence differs by one nucleotide. This chain uses TRBV6-2 or TRBV6-3 with TRBJ1-5; D gene ambiguous. The CDR3 totals 14 residues. Germline-derived CDR1 and CDR2 are MNHEY and SVGEGT. This chain's CDR3 is CASSYRGSDQPQHF. The CDR3 DNA reads as TGTGCCAGCAGTTATCGGGGTAGCGATCAGCCCCAGCATTTT.

The chain has TRBV5-1 and TRBJ1-6; maybe TRBD1 (6 bases). V was pared by 1 base and J by 9 bases, with 14 bases between. The CDR3 is 15 residues long. Germline lookup yields CDR1 SGHRS and CDR2 YFSETQ. In nucleotides, the CDR3 is TGCGCCAGCAGCTTGATACAGGGAGGCGCTTCACCCCTCCACTTT. Its protein product is CASSLIQGGASPLHF.

About this clonotype itself: This may arise from a read error, as a much more abundant clone is one base away. The V gene is TRBV5-1, the J gene TRBJ2-5, with D unresolved. This CDR3 is built from 11 residues. Germline values: CDR1 SGHRS, CDR2 YFSETQ. V was trimmed by 0 bases and J by 3 bases, leaving 0 bases between them. This CDR3 is CASSLEETQYF. CDR3 nucleotide sequence: TGCGCCAGCAGCTTGGAAGAGACCCAGTACTTC.

This clonotype was seen repeatedly, ten times or more. V is TRBV9 and J is TRBJ2-7; D ambiguous. Germline V gene lookup returns CDR1 SGDLS and CDR2 YYNGEE. The CDR3 sequence is 14 residues long. The ends were cut back, 0 bases at V and 7 bases at J, with 14 bases in the middle. The CDR3 nucleotides are TGTGCCAGCAGCGTAGGGGCCCTCCCACGGGAGCAGTACTTC. Encoded protein: CASSVGALPREQYF.

This chain connects TRBV11-1 to TRBJ2-7; no firm D call. With 4 bases removed from V and 6 bases from J, the gap between germline ends came to 22 bases. There are 16 residues in the CDR3. Germline V gives CDR1 SGHAT, CDR2 FQDESV (reference sequence). For the CDR3, the DNA is TGTGCCAGCAGCTGCAACGGCCGTGACGGCTTGGTCGAGCAGTACTTC. Its translation is CASSCNGRDGLVEQYF.

Ten or more counts support this clonotype. The chain combines TRBV6-1 with TRBJ1-6; D not certain. In germline, CDR1 is MNHNS, CDR2 SASEGT. This CDR3 has 15 amino acids. Trimming removed 5 bases from V and 8 bases from J, with 16 bases in between. CDR3 protein: CASSPLGRSDSPLHF. CDR3 coding DNA: TGTGCCAGCAGTCCCTTAGGACGGTCCGATTCACCCCTCCACTTT.

This clonotype was seen more than once but under ten times. This chain connects TRBV19 to TRBJ2-7; D not certain. Germline CDR1 is LNHDA and CDR2 is SQIVND (reference sequence). With 5 bases removed from V and 4 bases from J, the gap between germline ends came to 12 bases. The length of the CDR3 is 13 residues. This CDR3 is CASSSGFGYEQYF. For the CDR3, the DNA is TGTGCCAGTAGTTCAGGCTTTGGGTACGAGCAGTACTTC.

This clonotype was observed many times. The rearrangement links TRBV20-1 to TRBJ2-1, with 9 bases that match TRBD2. V shed 1 base and J 6 bases; nucleotides not matched to a gene: 4. The CDR3 runs to 14 residues. Per the germline V gene, CDR1 is DFQATT and CDR2 is SNEGSKA (reference sequence). CDR3 residues: CSARGLADFNEQFF. The CDR3 nucleotides are TGCAGTGCTAGAGGACTAGCGGACTTCAATGAGCAGTTCTTC.

J is TRBJ2-7 and V is TRBV24-1, with 13 positions matching TRBD2. The CDR3 length is 18 residues. The trim removed 4 bases at V and 3 bases at J, leaving 11 bases unmatched. Germline V gives CDR1 KGHDR, CDR2 SFDVKD. DNA of the CDR3: TGTGCCACCAGTGAGGACGTGGGGGGACTAGCGGGGAGCTACGAGCAGTACTTC. The encoded protein is CATSEDVGGLAGSYEQYF.

The table lists this clonotype with many counts. The chain combines TRBV11-3 with TRBJ2-3, with a weak D call TRBD2 (6 bases). Germline-derived CDR1 and CDR2 are SGHNT and YENEEA. This CDR3 is built from 15 residues. V lost 6 bases and J lost 4, with 17 bases in between. The CDR3 region has the DNA TGTGCCAGCAGGGATCGTCTCAGGAGGGCAGATACGCAGTATTTT. This codes for CASRDRLRRADTQYF.

The rearrangement links TRBV19 to TRBJ1-6; TRBD1 matches at 7 bases. With V trimmed by 7 bases and J by 7 bases, 7 bases remained unmatched. The germline gives CDR1 LNHDA, CDR2 SQIVND (reference sequence). The CDR3 is 14 amino acids. The CDR3 loop reads CASTAGQLNSPLHF. CDR3 nucleotide sequence: TGTGCCAGTACGGCGGGACAGTTAAATTCACCCCTCCACTTT.

This clonotype was counted a single time. The J gene is TRBJ1-2, the V gene TRBV24-1, with a weak D call TRBD1 (6 bases). V dropped 3 bases and J dropped 6 bases, with 13 bases sitting between them. Looked up from germline, CDR1 is KGHDR and CDR2 is SFDVKD. This CDR3 spans 14 amino acids. CDR3 protein: CATSDPMYRDGYTF. CDR3 nucleotide sequence: TGTGCCACCAGTGATCCAATGTACAGGGATGGCTACACCTTC.

The V gene is TRBV10-3, the J gene TRBJ2-3; tentatively, D is TRBD1 (6 bases). Trimming shortened V by 11 bases and J by 2 bases, and 17 bases separated the two germline ends. There are 14 residues in the CDR3. The germline V gene has CDR1 ENHRY and CDR2 SYGVKD. CDR3 sequence reads: CALSVRDNTDTQYF. CDR3 DNA sequence: TGTGCCCTCTCGGTCCGGGACAACACAGATACGCAGTATTTT.

This clonotype was observed many times. A much larger clone lies a single base off, so this may be a read error. This likely comes from a read error, as the CDR3 has no conserved phenylalanine or tryptophan at its end. The rearrangement links TRBV10-3 to TRBJ1-2, with 7 bases that match TRBD1. Germline lookup yields CDR1 ENHRY and CDR2 SYGVKD. J gave up 7 bases and V 4 bases, and 9 bases lay outside the gene matches. This CDR3 has 14 residues. CDR3 protein: CAISVYRGMRGYTL. CDR3 nucleotide sequence: TGTGCCATCAGTGTTTACAGGGGAATGCGTGGCTACACCCTC.

The gene calls are TRBV29-1 and TRBJ2-7; D possibly corresponds to TRBD1 (6 bases). The CDR3 spans 13 residues. The V end lost 4 bases, the J end lost 1 base, and 11 bases lay between the germline ends. Germline CDR1 is SQVTM and CDR2 is ANQGSEA. The CDR3 region has the DNA TGCAGCGTTGGCCCGACAGGTTCCTACGAGCAGTACTTC. It codes for CSVGPTGSYEQYF.